This T cell receptor beta chain was recovered during a study of T cell responses to AZD1222 COVID-19 vaccine. General study results and limits: There were mostly white British donors and more females than males, and clonal diversity was possibly underestimated. Seropositive at baseline were only a handful of AZD1222 recipients. Repertoire sampling occurred only after the peak T cell response.

About this clone itself: Its target is unknown.

V was shortened by 7 bases and J by 4 bases, with 8 bases between the two germline ends. The CDR3 is 12 amino acids. CDR1 and CDR2 (germline): LNHDA, SQIVND (reference sequence). Assay used: immunoSEQ multiplex PCR; TCRdb lists only in-frame clones, some missing. The sample has about 86,000 clones, 80% to 90% seen once; the top ten hold about 9.3%. The sample here was peripheral blood, taken on day 0 of MenACWY control vaccination. This sequence originates from an adult in good health. This chain connects TRBV19 to TRBJ1-5, with D perhaps matching TRBD1 (5 bases). The CDR3 DNA follows: TGTGCCAGTAACGGACAAAATCAGCCCCAGCATTTT. Amino acid sequence: CASNGQNQPQHF.